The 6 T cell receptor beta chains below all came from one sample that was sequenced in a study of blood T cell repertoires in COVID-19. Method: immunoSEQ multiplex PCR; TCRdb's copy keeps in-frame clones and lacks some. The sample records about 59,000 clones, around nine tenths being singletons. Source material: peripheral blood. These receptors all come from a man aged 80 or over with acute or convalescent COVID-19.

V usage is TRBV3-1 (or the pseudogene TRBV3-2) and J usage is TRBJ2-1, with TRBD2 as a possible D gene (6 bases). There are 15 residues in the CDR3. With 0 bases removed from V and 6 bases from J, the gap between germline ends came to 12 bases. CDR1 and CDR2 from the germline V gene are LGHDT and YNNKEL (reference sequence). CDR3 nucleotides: TGTGCCAGCAGCCAAGATACCGGGAGCTTCAATGAGCAGTTCTTC. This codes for CASSQDTGSFNEQFF.

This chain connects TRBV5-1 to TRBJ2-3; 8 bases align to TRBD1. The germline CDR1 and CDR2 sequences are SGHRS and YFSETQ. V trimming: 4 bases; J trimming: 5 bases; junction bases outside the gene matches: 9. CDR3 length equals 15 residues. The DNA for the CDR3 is TGCGCCAGCAGCCAAGGACAGGGTCAGAGAGATACGCAGTATTTT. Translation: CASSQGQGQRDTQYF.

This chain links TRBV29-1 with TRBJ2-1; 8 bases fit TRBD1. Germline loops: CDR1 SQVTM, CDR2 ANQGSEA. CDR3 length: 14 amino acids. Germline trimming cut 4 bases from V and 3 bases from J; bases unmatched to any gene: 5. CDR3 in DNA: TGCAGCGTTGCAGGGGACAGGTACTACAATGAGCAGTTCTTC. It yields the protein CSVAGDRYYNEQFF.

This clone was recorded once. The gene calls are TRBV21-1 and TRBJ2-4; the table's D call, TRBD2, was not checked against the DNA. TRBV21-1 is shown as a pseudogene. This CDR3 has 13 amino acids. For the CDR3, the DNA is TGTGCCAGCAGCGAACACGGGGAAAACATTCAGTACTTC. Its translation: CASSEHGENIQYF.

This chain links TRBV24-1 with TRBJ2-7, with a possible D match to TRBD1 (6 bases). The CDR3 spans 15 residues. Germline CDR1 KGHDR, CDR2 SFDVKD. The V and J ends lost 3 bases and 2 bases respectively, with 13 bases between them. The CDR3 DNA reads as TGTGCCACCAGTGATCCTAGGACAGCTGCCTACGAGCAGTACTTC. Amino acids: CATSDPRTAAYEQYF.

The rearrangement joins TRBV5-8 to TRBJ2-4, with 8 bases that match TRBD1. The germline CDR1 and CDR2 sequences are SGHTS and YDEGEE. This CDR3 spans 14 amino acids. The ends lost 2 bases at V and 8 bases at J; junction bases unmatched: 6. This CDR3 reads CASSFDRGSDIQYF. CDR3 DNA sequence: TGTGCCAGCAGCTTTGACAGGGGCTCGGACATTCAGTACTTC.